The clone carrying this T cell receptor beta chain is a singleton in its sample. This sample was included in a study of T cells in Graves' hyperthyroidism and ophthalmopathy. The source material, RNA transcripts, was used to amplify TCR beta CDR3 regions. The HTBI set primed first-round TCR CDR3 RT-PCR. In TCRdb, the multiplex PCR reads were re-called with MiXCR into one record per CDR3 protein. The sample includes roughly 720,000 distinct CDR3 sequences, approximately 15% of them seen just once. Trimming took 5 bases from V and 6 from J, leaving 13 bases between them. Germline V lookup: CDR1 SGHNT, CDR2 YENEEA. This CDR3 comprises 14 residues.

The receptor was isolated from a man in his forties or fifties with Graves' hyperthyroidism. Sequencing was carried out using blood. This sequence joins TRBV11-3 and TRBJ2-2; perhaps TRBD2 as D (5 bases). In DNA form, the CDR3 reads TGTGCCAGCAGCCCGGAGGCGGTGGCCGGGGAGCTGTTTTTT. This encodes CASSPEAVAGELFF.